This T cell receptor beta chain was captured by sequencing in a study of T cells in localized non-small cell lung cancer. The table came from immunoSEQ multiplex PCR; TCRdb's copy has only in-frame clones and leaves some out. The data hold 1,500 to 2,500 clones, with just over 35% observed a single time. Whole-study findings and limits: Appearance in adjacent lung was seen for a median around 61 of the top 100 tumor clones.

There are 15 residues in the CDR3. Germline CDR1 is SGHNT and CDR2 is YENEEA. V was cut by 3 bases and J by 1 base, with 13 bases left in between. By frequency in the sample, this clone is medium-sized (0.01 to 0.1%). Its specificity is unknown. This rearrangement joins TRBV11-3 to TRBJ2-7, with a tentative D call TRBD2 (6 bases). This specimen was lung tumor tissue, taken before any cancer treatment. The origin of this receptor is a male donor aged 60 or over with stage II lung adenocarcinoma. This chain's CDR3 is CASSFLSGRSYEQYF. The CDR3 nucleotides read TGTGCCAGCAGCTTTCTTAGCGGAAGGTCCTACGAGCAGTACTTC.